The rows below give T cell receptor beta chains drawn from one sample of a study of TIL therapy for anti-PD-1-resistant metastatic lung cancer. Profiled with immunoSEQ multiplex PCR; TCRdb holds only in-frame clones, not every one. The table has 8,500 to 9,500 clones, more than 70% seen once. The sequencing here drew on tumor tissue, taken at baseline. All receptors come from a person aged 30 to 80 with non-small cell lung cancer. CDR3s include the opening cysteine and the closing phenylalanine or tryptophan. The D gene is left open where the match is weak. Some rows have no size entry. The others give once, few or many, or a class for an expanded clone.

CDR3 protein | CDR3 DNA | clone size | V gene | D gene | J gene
CASSVGQGEEKLFF | TGTGCCAGCAGCGTGGGACAGGGGGAAGAAAAACTGTTTTTT | few | TRBV9 | TRBD1 | TRBJ1-4
CASSQSPLYEQYF | TGTGCCAGCAGTCAATCTCCTCTTTACGAGCAGTACTTC | few | TRBV28 | NA | TRBJ2-7
CSAYEGRTDTQYF | TGCAGCGCGTACGAGGGGCGGACAGATACGCAGTATTTT | NA | TRBV29-1 | NA | TRBJ2-3
CASSTIRPPRVLGQYF | TGTGCCAGCAGTACAATCCGGCCGCCACGGGTCTTGGGGCAGTACTTC | NA | TRBV27 | NA | TRBJ2-7
CASSFSPGLAGETDTQYF | TGCGCCAGCAGCTTTTCCCCGGGACTAGCGGGAGAAACAGATACGCAGTATTTT | few | TRBV5-1 | TRBD2 | TRBJ2-3
CAWSTGYGYTF | TGTGCCTGGAGTACAGGCTATGGCTACACCTTC | NA | TRBV30 | NA | TRBJ1-2
CASSSRTGEGIQYF | TGTGCCAGCAGCTCTAGGACAGGGGAGGGCATTCAGTACTTC | NA | TRBV11-2 | TRBD1 | TRBJ2-4
CASSLSPGADTEAFF | TGCGCCAGCAGCTTGTCCCCGGGGGCGGACACTGAAGCTTTCTTT | few | TRBV5-1 | NA | TRBJ1-1
CASSQEAGGYNEKLFF | TGTGCCAGCAGCCAAGAGGCAGGGGGTTATAATGAAAAACTGTTTTTT | NA | TRBV4-2 | TRBD1 | TRBJ1-4
CASSLARGGKGSPLHF | TGTGCCAGCAGCTTAGCGAGAGGAGGGAAGGGCTCACCCCTCCACTTT | NA | TRBV7-9 | NA | TRBJ1-6
CAISESASLGEAFF | TGTGCCATCAGTGAGTCCGCGTCGCTCGGGGAAGCTTTCTTT | NA | TRBV10-3 | NA | TRBJ1-1
CASSLGLGEEYEQYF | TGTGCCAGCAGCTTGGGACTCGGAGAAGAGTACGAGCAGTACTTC | NA | TRBV5-4 | NA | TRBJ2-7
CASSLVGDLDTQYF | TGTGCCAGCAGCTTAGTGGGGGATTTAGATACGCAGTATTTT | few | TRBV7-7 | NA | TRBJ2-3
CASRPAGGNTIYF | TGTGCCAGCAGACCCGCAGGGGGAAACACCATATATTTT | NA | TRBV7-8 | NA | TRBJ1-3
CASSLIRGDGYTF | TGTGCCAGCAGCTTAATCCGGGGTGACGGCTACACCTTC | few | TRBV7-9 | NA | TRBJ1-2
CASSQDASYEQYF | TGTGCCAGCAGCCAAGACGCCTCCTACGAGCAGTACTTC | NA | TRBV7-2 | NA | TRBJ2-7
CASSWGTVTYEQYF | TGTGCCAGCAGCTGGGGGACAGTGACCTACGAGCAGTACTTC | NA | TRBV7-8 | TRBD1 | TRBJ2-7
CASSLKTGATPLTYEQYF | TGTGCCAGCAGCTTGAAGACAGGGGCAACCCCTCTAACCTACGAGCAGTACTTC | NA | TRBV5-6 | TRBD1 | TRBJ2-7
CASSSRLLKQETQYF | TGTGCCAGCAGCTCCCGTCTTTTGAAACAAGAGACCCAGTACTTC | NA | TRBV7-2 | NA | TRBJ2-5
CASSLKSALVNEKLFF | TGTGCCAGCAGCTTGAAGTCCGCTCTTGTTAATGAAAAACTGTTTTTT | NA | TRBV7-2 | NA | TRBJ1-4
CASSEGDPFYSGANVLTF | TGTGCCAGCTCGGAGGGGGATCCCTTTTACTCTGGGGCCAACGTCCTGACTTTC | NA | TRBV7-9 | NA | TRBJ2-6
CASSSGGTDTQYF | TGTGCCAGCAGCTCAGGGGGGACAGATACGCAGTATTTT | NA | TRBV7-2 | NA | TRBJ2-3
CAWRKRGAQVGATEAFF | TGTGCCTGGAGGAAACGGGGGGCGCAGGTGGGGGCCACTGAAGCTTTCTTT | once | TRBV30 | NA | TRBJ1-1
CASSSVPLEQYF | TGTGCCAGCAGTTCCGTCCCTCTGGAGCAGTACTTC | NA | TRBV28 | NA | TRBJ2-7
CASSPRGGTQTNYGYTF | TGTGCCAGCAGCCCTAGGGGGGGGACCCAGACTAACTATGGCTACACCTTC | NA | TRBV7-6 | NA | TRBJ1-2
CASSTSRQGSQETQYF | TGCGCCAGCAGTACCAGTAGACAGGGATCGCAAGAGACCCAGTACTTC | NA | TRBV5-1 | TRBD1 | TRBJ2-5
CASSQPGLAGVSTDTQYF | TGTGCCAGCAGTCAACCGGGACTAGCGGGAGTAAGCACAGATACGCAGTATTTT | NA | TRBV28 | TRBD2 | TRBJ2-3
CASSWGVGTEAFF | TGTGCCAGCAGTTGGGGGGTTGGCACTGAAGCTTTCTTT | few | TRBV27 | NA | TRBJ1-1
CASSSQPNTEAFF | TGTGCCAGCAGCAGTCAGCCTAACACTGAAGCTTTCTTT | once | TRBV6-4 | NA | TRBJ1-1
CASSDLLAKSTDTQYF | TGTGCCAGCAGTGACCTACTAGCGAAAAGCACAGATACGCAGTATTTT | NA | TRBV6-1 | TRBD2 | TRBJ2-3
CASSLTRHQETQYF | TGTGCCAGCAGCTTGACTAGACACCAAGAGACCCAGTACTTC | NA | TRBV5-4 | NA | TRBJ2-5
CASQDYSGQYF | TGTGCCAGCCAGGACTATTCCGGGCAGTACTTC | NA | TRBV28 | NA | TRBJ2-7